This TCR beta chain was observed in a study of T cell responses to AZD1222 COVID-19 vaccine. The study's findings and limits: Samples come after the peak T cell response, not at day 14. Close to half of all spike-specific TCRs reportedly target regions of the variants that are unmutated. Donors skewed white British and female; clonal diversity was possibly underestimated.

With respect to this clone: What it binds is unknown.

V was pared by 2 bases and J by 8 bases, with 12 bases between. Per the germline V gene, CDR1 is MNHEY and CDR2 is SMNVEV (reference sequence). The CDR3 is made up of 14 amino acids. Pooling covered second doses at about 4 or about 12 weeks. Sequencing was performed with immunoSEQ multiplex PCR; in TCRdb, only in-frame clones are kept and a portion is missing. The sample shows 150,000 to 200,000 clones, 88% of them seen only once. The sequenced sample was peripheral blood, obtained 28 days after the second AZD1222 dose. V gene TRBV27 combines with J gene TRBJ1-4; maybe TRBD1 (6 bases). This receptor was taken from an adult who received the AZD1222 COVID-19 vaccine. The CDR3 loop reads CASSLGGRGEKLFF. CDR3 nucleotide sequence: TGTGCCAGCAGTTTAGGGGGGCGCGGGGAAAAACTGTTTTTT.